One and the same sample provided the 28 T cell receptor beta chains below, sequenced in a study of blood T cell repertoires in COVID-19. Repertoires were generated with immunoSEQ multiplex PCR, while TCRdb's copy carries only in-frame clones and drops some. The data show 150,000 or so clones, about 85% seen once. Sequenced: peripheral blood. The receptor set was obtained from a man aged 55 to 70 who had recovered from COVID-19.

The chain couples TRBV30 to TRBJ1-1, with 7 positions matching TRBD1. Germline lookup yields CDR1 GTSNPN and CDR2 SVGIG (reference sequence). J lost 3 bases, V lost 1 base, and 5 bases had no gene match. CDR3 length: 14 residues. The CDR3, as DNA: TGTGCCTGGAGTGCCAGACAGGGCTACACTGAAGCTTTCTTT. It codes for CAWSARQGYTEAFF.

This clone was recorded only once. CDR3 in DNA: TGTGCCAGGGCACAGGGGAATCAGCCCCAGCATTTT. This translates into CARAQGNQPQHF. The V call is TRBV7-9, the J call TRBJ1-5; TRBD1 aligns across 7 bases. Germline V lookup: CDR1 SEHNR, CDR2 FQNEAQ (reference sequence). The CDR3 runs 12 residues. After removal of 9 bases from V and 4 bases from J, the junction contained 3 bases not matched to a gene.

This clone was recorded a few times. The rearrangement uses TRBV6-6 and TRBJ1-2, with D hard to call. Germline V lookup: CDR1 MNHNY, CDR2 SVGAGI (reference sequence). This CDR3 spans 14 amino acids. V lost 9 bases and J 4 bases, leaving 18 bases between the germline ends. CDR3 in amino acids: CASSRESRGYGYTF. The CDR3 region has the DNA TGTGCCAGTTCGCGGGAAAGCCGTGGCTATGGCTACACCTTC.

The chain uses TRBV3-1 (or the pseudogene TRBV3-2) and TRBJ2-1; tentative D call: TRBD1 (6 bases). Trimming left V 5 bases short and J 8 bases short, with 19 bases between. Germline CDR1 and CDR2: LGHDT and YNNKEL (reference sequence). CDR3 length equals 15 residues. CDR3 nucleotide sequence: TGTGCCAGCAGCGCGATGGGGGCTGTCGGTGATGAGCAGTTCTTC. It translates to CASSAMGAVGDEQFF.

The V and J genes are TRBV12-3 or TRBV12-4 and TRBJ1-2, with no clear D. CDR3 length: 13 residues. The ends were cut back, 1 base at V and 8 bases at J, with 11 bases in the middle. The CDR3 here is CASSLEEGYGYTF. CDR3 nucleotides: TGTGCCAGCAGTTTAGAGGAGGGATACGGCTACACCTTC.

This chain joins TRBV7-9 and TRBJ2-5; D unresolved. Per germline, CDR1 SEHNR and CDR2 FQNEAQ (reference sequence). This CDR3 region has 15 residues. The V end lost 5 bases, the J end lost 4 bases, and 17 bases lay between the germline ends. CDR3 sequence (DNA): TGTGCCAGCAGCCACGAGTCACAGTCTCTAGAGACCCAGTACTTC. Translation: CASSHESQSLETQYF.

The chain combines TRBV3-1 (or the pseudogene TRBV3-2) with TRBJ2-7; 9 bases align to TRBD2. Germline V gene lookup returns CDR1 LGHDT and CDR2 YNNKEL (reference sequence). Trimming removed 3 bases from V and 0 bases from J; junction bases left unmatched: 9. The CDR3 length is 17 residues. CDR3 DNA sequence: TGTGCCAGCAGCCATATCTACGCTAGCGGGGACTCCTACGAGCAGTACTTC. Protein product: CASSHIYASGDSYEQYF.

The chain recombines TRBV6-4 with TRBJ1-4; possible D gene TRBD1, 6 bases. V lost 3 bases to trimming and J lost 6 bases, with 11 bases between them. Per the germline V gene, CDR1 is MRHNA and CDR2 is SNTAGT. The CDR3 consists of 14 residues. CDR3 in amino acids: CASSELRQDEKLFF. As DNA, the CDR3 is TGTGCCAGCAGTGAGTTGAGACAGGATGAAAAACTGTTTTTT.

The V and J genes are TRBV7-9 and TRBJ1-1, with D perhaps TRBD1 (6 bases). CDR1 is SEHNR and CDR2 is FQNEAQ in the germline V gene (reference sequence). V was clipped by 1 base and J by 5 bases, with 11 bases between them. This CDR3 is built from 14 residues. CDR3 sequence (DNA): TGTGCCAGCAGCTTAGGAGGGGGTAGGACTGAAGCTTTCTTT. As protein: CASSLGGGRTEAFF.

The chain joins TRBV6-5 to TRBJ2-5; D gene unclear. The CDR3 totals 12 residues. Trimming took 0 bases from V and 4 from J, leaving 3 bases between them. Looked up from germline, CDR1 is MNHEY and CDR2 is SVGAGI. CDR3 amino acids: CASSYSRETQYF. Written as DNA, the CDR3 is TGTGCCAGCAGTTACTCCAGAGAGACCCAGTACTTC.

This sequence joins TRBV7-3 and TRBJ1-1; 7 bases match TRBD1. V lost 2 bases, J lost 2 bases, and 5 bases stayed unmatched. This CDR3 is 15 amino acids long. Germline CDR1 SGHTA, CDR2 FQGTGA. The CDR3 DNA reads as TGTGCCAGCAGCTTAGCCAGGGGGGAAAACACTGAAGCTTTCTTT. As protein: CASSLARGENTEAFF.

V usage is TRBV12-5 and J usage is TRBJ2-1; maybe TRBD1 (7 bases). Looked up from germline, CDR1 is LGHNT and CDR2 is FRNRAP. CDR3 length: 16 residues. V dropped 3 bases and J dropped 7 bases, with 19 bases sitting between them. CDR3 sequence reads: CASGFLSGGGRNEQFF. The CDR3 region has the DNA TGTGCTAGTGGTTTTTTGTCAGGGGGAGGAAGAAATGAGCAGTTCTTC.

The chain joins TRBV7-2 to TRBJ1-2, with 7 bases aligning to TRBD1. Germline values: CDR1 SGHTA, CDR2 FQGNSA. CDR3 length: 14 residues. V dropped 5 bases and J dropped 2; count of bases not matched to a gene: 5. The CDR3: CASSPSGQNYGYTF. The CDR3 coding sequence is TGTGCCAGCAGCCCGTCGGGACAGAACTATGGCTACACCTTC.

The chain recombines TRBV6-5 with TRBJ2-7, with D possibly being TRBD1 (8 bases). From germline, CDR1 is MNHEY and CDR2 SVGAGI. CDR3 size: 14 residues. The V end lost 10 bases, the J end lost 5 bases, and 21 bases lay between the germline ends. The CDR3 DNA sequence: TGTGCCATCAGGGGGGGGACAGGTACCCACGAGCAGTACTTC. Encoded protein: CAIRGGTGTHEQYF.

The CDR3 reads CASSQETLYGYTF. In DNA, the CDR3 is TGTGCCAGCAGCCAGGAGACCCTCTATGGCTACACCTTC. The chain uses TRBV3-1 (or the pseudogene TRBV3-2) and TRBJ1-2; D is unresolved. Germline loops: CDR1 LGHDT, CDR2 YNNKEL (reference sequence). The CDR3 has 13 amino acids. Trimming took 3 bases from V and 4 from J, leaving 9 bases between them.

This clone was seen a single time. The chain combines TRBV28 with TRBJ2-3; TRBD1 matches 10 bases. The V and J ends lost 5 bases and 4 bases, in that order; junction bases with no gene match: 15. The germline CDR1 and CDR2 sequences are MDHEN and SYDVKM. This CDR3 is built from 18 residues. The CDR3 coding sequence is TGTGCCAGCAGTACCCCATCCCTCAGGGACAGGGGATCAGATACGCAGTATTTT. This encodes CASSTPSLRDRGSDTQYF.

The chain combines TRBV5-1 with TRBJ2-5, with 9 bases identical to TRBD1. The CDR3 runs to 15 residues. V dropped 4 bases and J dropped 5; count of bases not matched to a gene: 9. Germline V CDR1 and CDR2: SGHRS, YFSETQ. The CDR3 DNA reads TGCGCCAGCAGCCTGGGGACAGGGAGGAGGGAGACCCAGTACTTC. It translates to CASSLGTGRRETQYF.

The chain carries TRBV7-2 and TRBJ2-3; no firm D call. This CDR3 has 15 amino acids. V shed 0 bases and J shed 1 base, with 8 bases lying between them. Germline CDR1 and CDR2: SGHTA and FQGNSA. CDR3 loop: CASSLASSRTDTQYF. CDR3 DNA: TGTGCCAGCAGCTTAGCTAGCAGCCGCACAGATACGCAGTATTTT.

The chain employs TRBV27 and TRBJ2-2; the D is unclear. Germline-derived CDR1 and CDR2 are MNHEY and SMNVEV (reference sequence). This CDR3 spans 12 amino acids. The V end was cut by 3 bases, the J end by 5 bases, with 4 bases between. CDR3 sequence (DNA): TGTGCCAGCAGTTTTATTACCGGGGAGCTGTTTTTT. Protein sequence: CASSFITGELFF.

CDR3: CASSRTGIREAFF. The CDR3 nucleotides are TGTGCCAGTAGCCGAACAGGGATCCGCGAAGCTTTCTTT. This chain connects TRBV19 to TRBJ1-1; tentative D call: TRBD1 (6 bases). The length of the CDR3 is 13 residues. In germline, CDR1 is LNHDA, CDR2 SQIVND (reference sequence). V lost 6 bases and J lost 8, with 16 bases in between.

This clone was picked up a small number of times. The chain recombines TRBV5-1 with TRBJ2-1; D may be TRBD2 (6 bases). Trimming removed 5 bases at V and 4 bases at J, with 16 bases between. The CDR3 extends over 15 amino acids. CDR1 and CDR2 from the germline V gene are SGHRS and YFSETQ. The CDR3 reads CASSFGTPRYNEQFF. In DNA, the CDR3 is TGCGCCAGCAGTTTCGGGACTCCTAGGTACAATGAGCAGTTCTTC.

The chain is built from TRBV19 and TRBJ1-4; the match to TRBD1 covers 8 bases. The CDR3 runs 13 residues. Trimming cost V 8 bases and J 8 bases; bases outside gene matches: 7. Germline-derived CDR1 and CDR2 are LNHDA and SQIVND (reference sequence). The CDR3 spells CASLRGQGEKLFF. The CDR3 bases are TGTGCCAGTCTCAGGGGGCAGGGCGAAAAACTGTTTTTT.

The rearrangement uses TRBV7-2 and TRBJ2-1, with D hard to call. This CDR3 contains 12 residues. Trimming removed 5 bases from V and 8 bases from J, with 10 bases in between. Germline V gives CDR1 SGHTA, CDR2 FQGNSA. Written as DNA, the CDR3 is TGTGCCAGCAGCCCAGTCTCCGATGAGCAGTTCTTC. This sequence encodes CASSPVSDEQFF.

The chain joins TRBV18 to TRBJ2-5, with 9 bases fitting TRBD2. The length of the CDR3 is 13 residues. Germline V gene sequence: CDR1 KGHSH, CDR2 LQKENI. The J segment lost 4 bases and the V segment lost 6 bases, leaving 3 bases of the junction unmatched. The CDR3 here is CASSREGVETQYF. CDR3 DNA sequence: TGTGCCAGCTCGCGGGAGGGAGTAGAGACCCAGTACTTC.

V and J are TRBV28 and TRBJ1-1; possibly TRBD1 for D (5 bases). The germline V gene encodes CDR1 MDHEN and CDR2 SYDVKM. V was cut by 2 bases and J by 7 bases, with 14 bases left in between. The CDR3 loop spans 14 amino acids. CDR3 protein: CASSLDRTSLEAFF. CDR3 DNA: TGTGCCAGCAGTTTAGACAGAACCTCACTTGAAGCTTTCTTT.

The chain employs TRBV6-6 and TRBJ2-5; weak D call: TRBD2 (6 bases). The CDR3 spans 14 residues. Trimming stripped 5 bases from V and 5 bases from J, with 15 bases between. Germline V gene data show CDR1 as MNHNY and CDR2 as SVGAGI (reference sequence). The CDR3 nucleotides are TGTGCCAGCAGTGCTGGAGGGTGGGGGGAGACCCAGTACTTC. It translates to CASSAGGWGETQYF.

The rearrangement links TRBV27 to TRBJ2-7, with D perhaps matching TRBD1 (5 bases). Germline lookup yields CDR1 MNHEY and CDR2 SMNVEV (reference sequence). The CDR3 runs 14 residues. The ends were cut back, 3 bases at V and 5 bases at J, with 14 bases in the middle. Here the CDR3 DNA reads TGTGCCAGCAGTTTTTCAGGGTTTCAGAACGAGCAGTACTTC. This translates into CASSFSGFQNEQYF.

This chain joins TRBV27 and TRBJ2-1; 9 positions agree with TRBD1. Germline values: CDR1 MNHEY, CDR2 SMNVEV (reference sequence). Germline trimming cut 8 bases from V and 7 bases from J; bases unmatched to any gene: 12. The CDR3 is 15 residues long. In DNA, the CDR3 is TGTGCCAGCGGATTCCGGGACAGGGTCGGAAATGAGCAGTTCTTC. The encoded protein is CASGFRDRVGNEQFF.